A selection of T cell receptor beta chains follows, all from one sample in a study of OX40 agonist ivuxolimab in advanced cancers. Measured with immunoSEQ multiplex PCR; TCRdb has only the in-frame clones, and not every one. The table shows 95,000 or so clones, with roughly 84% occurring only once. Here the sequenced sample was CD4+ or CD8+ T cells sorted from blood, taken in a trial of the OX40 agonist ivuxolimab. The receptors originated from an adult with an advanced solid tumor such as melanoma, head and neck, liver or kidney cancer. CDR3s include the opening cysteine and the closing phenylalanine or tryptophan. The D gene is left open where the match is weak. Clone size, where shown, is once, few, many, or a class for clones that have expanded.

-	TRBV28	TRBD1	TRBJ1-2	CASSVHRGYGYTF	TGTGCCAGCAGTGTCCACAGGGGATATGGCTACACCTTC
-	TRBV5-5	-	TRBJ1-1	CASSPTDMNTEAFF	TGTGCCAGCAGCCCGACAGACATGAACACTGAAGCTTTCTTT
-	TRBV28	TRBD1	TRBJ2-7	CASRGTGRGDEQYF	TGTGCCAGCAGGGGGACAGGGAGGGGTGACGAGCAGTACTTC
-	TRBV6-5	TRBD2	TRBJ2-5	CASSSRTSGRDETQYF	TGTGCCAGCAGTTCCCGGACTAGCGGGAGAGATGAGACCCAGTACTTC
-	TRBV7-3	TRBD2	TRBJ2-3	CASSLTSGATDTQYF	TGTGCCAGCAGCTTAACTAGCGGGGCCACAGATACGCAGTATTTT
-	TRBV4-1	-	TRBJ1-3	CASSQVPPGGGGGNTIYF	TGCGCCAGCAGCCAAGTACCTCCTGGCGGGGGTGGTGGAAACACCATATATTTT
-	TRBV30	-	TRBJ2-1	CAWSVPERQKLNNEQFF	TGTGCCTGGAGTGTCCCCGAGAGGCAAAAGCTCAACAATGAGCAGTTCTTC
-	TRBV9	-	TRBJ1-1	CASSDQRGTTRDTEAFF	TGTGCCAGCAGCGACCAGAGAGGGACCACAAGGGACACTGAAGCTTTCTTT
-	TRBV28	-	TRBJ1-2	CGTIFYGYTF	TGTGGAACGATCTTCTATGGCTACACCTTC
-	TRBV11-2	TRBD2	TRBJ2-5	CASSPGLAGGETQYF	TGTGCCAGCAGCCCGGGACTAGCGGGAGGAGAGACCCAGTACTTC
-	TRBV9	-	TRBJ2-1	CASSVAGGTDYNEQFF	TGTGCCAGCAGCGTAGCTGGAGGGACAGACTACAATGAGCAGTTCTTC
-	TRBV5-1	-	TRBJ1-1	CASSIQVNTEAFF	TGCGCCAGCAGTATTCAGGTGAACACTGAAGCTTTCTTT
-	TRBV6-1	-	TRBJ2-5	CASSEFLGGLWTQYF	TGTGCCAGCAGTGAATTCTTGGGAGGCCTCTGGACCCAGTACTTC
-	TRBV28	TRBD1	TRBJ2-7	CASRLRQGAYEQYF	TGTGCCAGCAGACTTAGACAGGGGGCCTACGAGCAGTACTTC
once	TRBV5-4	-	TRBJ1-2	CASSASGTLRDYTF	TGTGCCAGCAGCGCTTCGGGGACGTTAAGGGACTACACCTTC
-	TRBV10-3	TRBD1	TRBJ2-5	CAIRSGQGVTVQETQYF	TGTGCCATCAGGTCAGGACAGGGGGTAACTGTCCAAGAGACCCAGTACTTC
-	TRBV6-1	TRBD1	TRBJ1-2	CASRGDREFYGYTF	TGTGCCAGTAGGGGGGACAGGGAATTTTATGGCTACACCTTC
-	TRBV28	-	TRBJ1-1	CASSLGISGTNEAFF	TGTGCCAGCAGTTTGGGGATTAGCGGGACTAATGAAGCTTTCTTT
-	TRBV2	TRBD2	TRBJ2-2	CASSGSLAGATTGELFF	TGTGCCAGCAGTGGGAGTTTAGCGGGAGCGACCACCGGGGAGCTGTTTTTT
-	TRBV28	-	TRBJ2-5	CASHSGPIGQYF	TGTGCCAGCCACTCTGGCCCAATCGGGCAGTACTTC
-	TRBV2	-	TRBJ2-5	CASLPGGAETQYF	TGTGCCAGCCTGCCCGGGGGCGCGGAGACCCAGTACTTC
-	TRBV7-8	TRBD1	TRBJ1-2	CASSGTGRNYGYTF	TGTGCCAGCAGCGGGACAGGGCGTAACTATGGCTACACCTTC
-	TRBV4-1	-	TRBJ1-1	CASSQGDWGNTEAFF	TGCGCCAGCAGCCAAGGGGACTGGGGGAACACTGAAGCTTTCTTT
-	TRBV28	-	TRBJ2-2	CASTRWRDNTGELFF	TGTGCCAGCACCAGGTGGCGGGACAACACCGGGGAGCTGTTTTTT
-	TRBV15	TRBD1	TRBJ1-4	CATNQGQDTNEKLFF	TGTGCCACCAACCAAGGACAGGACACTAATGAAAAACTGTTTTTT
-	TRBV27	-	TRBJ2-1	CASSYTMALGNEQFF	TGTGCCAGCAGTTACACTATGGCTCTTGGCAATGAGCAGTTCTTC
-	TRBV7-9	TRBD2	TRBJ2-1	CASSSSSGSYDEQFF	TGTGCCAGCAGCTCCTCTAGCGGGAGTTATGATGAGCAGTTCTTC
-	TRBV27	-	TRBJ2-1	CASSLSADNEQFF	TGTGCCAGCAGTTTATCCGCCGACAATGAGCAGTTCTTC
-	TRBV5-4	-	TRBJ1-1	CASRPYGVDTEAFF	TGTGCCAGCAGGCCGTATGGGGTAGACACTGAAGCTTTCTTT
few	TRBV5-1	-	TRBJ1-5	CASSFGQNQPQHF	TGCGCCAGCAGCTTTGGTCAGAATCAGCCCCAGCATTTT
once	TRBV5-6	-	TRBJ2-1	CASSLDRSSSYNEQFF	TGTGCCAGCAGCTTGGACAGGTCTAGCTCCTACAATGAGCAGTTCTTC